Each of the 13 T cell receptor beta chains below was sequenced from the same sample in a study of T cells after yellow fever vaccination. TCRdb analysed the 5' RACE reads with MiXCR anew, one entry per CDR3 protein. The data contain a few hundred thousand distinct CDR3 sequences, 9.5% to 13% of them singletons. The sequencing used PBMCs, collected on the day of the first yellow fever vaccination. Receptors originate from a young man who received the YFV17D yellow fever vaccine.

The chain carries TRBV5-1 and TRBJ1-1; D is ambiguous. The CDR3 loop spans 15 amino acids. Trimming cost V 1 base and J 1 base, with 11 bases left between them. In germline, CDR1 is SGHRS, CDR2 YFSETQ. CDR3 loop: CASSLYAGSNTEAFF. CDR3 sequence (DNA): TGCGCCAGCAGCTTGTACGCAGGCTCGAACACTGAAGCTTTCTTT.

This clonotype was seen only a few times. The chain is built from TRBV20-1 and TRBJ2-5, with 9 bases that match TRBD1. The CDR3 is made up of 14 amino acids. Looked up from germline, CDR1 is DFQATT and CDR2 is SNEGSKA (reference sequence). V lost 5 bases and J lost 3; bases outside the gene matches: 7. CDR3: CSAGRTGAKETQYF. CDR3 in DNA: TGCAGTGCTGGAAGGACAGGGGCGAAAGAGACCCAGTACTTC.

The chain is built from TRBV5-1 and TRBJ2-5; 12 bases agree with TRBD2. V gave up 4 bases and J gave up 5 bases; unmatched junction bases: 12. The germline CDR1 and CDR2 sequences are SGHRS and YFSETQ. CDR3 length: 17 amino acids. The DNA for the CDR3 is TGCGCCAGCAGCGCCGGGGTCTCCGGGACTAGCGGGGAGACCCAGTACTTC. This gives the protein CASSAGVSGTSGETQYF.

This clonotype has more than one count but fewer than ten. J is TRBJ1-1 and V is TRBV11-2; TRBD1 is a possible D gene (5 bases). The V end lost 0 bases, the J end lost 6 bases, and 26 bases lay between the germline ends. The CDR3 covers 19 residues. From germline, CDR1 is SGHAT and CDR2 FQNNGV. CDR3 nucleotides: TGTGCCAGCAGCTTAGACAGGGCCCTTAGGCGGGGGAGAGTCTCTGAAGCTTTCTTT. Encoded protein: CASSLDRALRRGRVSEAFF.

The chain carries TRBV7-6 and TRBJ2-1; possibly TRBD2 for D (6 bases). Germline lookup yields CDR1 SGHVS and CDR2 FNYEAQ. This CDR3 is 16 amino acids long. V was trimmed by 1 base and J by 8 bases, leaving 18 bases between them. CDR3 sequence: CASSLGRGPRIDEQFF. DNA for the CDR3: TGTGCCAGCAGCTTAGGGAGGGGCCCCCGCATCGATGAGCAGTTCTTC.

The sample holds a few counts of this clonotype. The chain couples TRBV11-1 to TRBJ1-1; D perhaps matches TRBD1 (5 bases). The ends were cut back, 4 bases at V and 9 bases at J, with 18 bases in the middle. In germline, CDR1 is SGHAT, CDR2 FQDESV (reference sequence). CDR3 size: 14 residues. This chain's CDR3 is CASSSSGTDYKAFF. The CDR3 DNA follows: TGTGCCAGCAGCTCATCGGGGACTGACTACAAAGCTTTCTTT.

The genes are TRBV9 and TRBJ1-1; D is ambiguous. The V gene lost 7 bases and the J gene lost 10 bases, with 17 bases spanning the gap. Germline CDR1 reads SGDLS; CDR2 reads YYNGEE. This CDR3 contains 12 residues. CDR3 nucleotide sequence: TGTGCCAGCGGAGAGGCGAACCTGGGAGCTTTCTTT. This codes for CASGEANLGAFF.

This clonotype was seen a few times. This CDR3 reads CASSLMEGNTEAFF. The DNA of the CDR3 is TGCGCCAGCAGCTTGATGGAGGGAAACACTGAAGCTTTCTTT. The chain has TRBV5-1 and TRBJ1-1; D is unclear. The CDR3 consists of 14 residues. CDR1 SGHRS and CDR2 YFSETQ come from the germline V gene. The V end was cut by 1 base, the J end by 2 bases, with 9 bases between.

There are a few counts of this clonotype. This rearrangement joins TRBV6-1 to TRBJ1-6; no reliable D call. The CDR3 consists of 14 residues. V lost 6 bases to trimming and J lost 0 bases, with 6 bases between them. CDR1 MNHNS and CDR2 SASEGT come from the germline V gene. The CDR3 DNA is TGTGCCAGCAGCCCCGCCTCCTATAATTCACCCCTCCACTTT. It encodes CASSPASYNSPLHF.

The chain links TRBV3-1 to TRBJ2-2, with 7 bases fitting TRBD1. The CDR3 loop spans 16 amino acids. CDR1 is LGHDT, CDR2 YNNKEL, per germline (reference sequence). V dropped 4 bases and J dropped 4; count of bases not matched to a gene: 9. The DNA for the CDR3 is TGTGCCAGCAGCCCCTCGACAGGGTTCGGCACCGGGGAGCTGTTTTTT. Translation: CASSPSTGFGTGELFF.

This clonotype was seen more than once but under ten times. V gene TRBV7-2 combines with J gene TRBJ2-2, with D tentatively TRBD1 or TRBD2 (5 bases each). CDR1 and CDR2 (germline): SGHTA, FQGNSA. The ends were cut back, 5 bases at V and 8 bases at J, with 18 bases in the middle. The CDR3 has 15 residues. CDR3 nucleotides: TGTGCCAGCAGCCTCCCACTTGGGGGTTCTGGGGAGCTGTTTTTT. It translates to CASSLPLGGSGELFF.

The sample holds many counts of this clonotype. The CDR3 bases are TGTGCCAGCCCCGGGGACACCGGGGAGCTGTTTTTT. This codes for CASPGDTGELFF. This chain joins TRBV19 and TRBJ2-2; perhaps TRBD2 as D (5 bases). Germline CDR1 is LNHDA and CDR2 is SQIVND (reference sequence). The CDR3 is 12 amino acids. Trimming shortened V by 9 bases and J by 3 bases, and 8 bases separated the two germline ends.

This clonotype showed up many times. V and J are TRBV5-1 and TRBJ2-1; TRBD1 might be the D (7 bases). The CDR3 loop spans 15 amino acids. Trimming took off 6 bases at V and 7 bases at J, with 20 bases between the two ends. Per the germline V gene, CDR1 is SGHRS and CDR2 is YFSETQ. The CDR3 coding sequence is TGCGCCAGCACCAGGGGGGACTGGGCCGGTAATGAGCAGTTCTTC. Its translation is CASTRGDWAGNEQFF.